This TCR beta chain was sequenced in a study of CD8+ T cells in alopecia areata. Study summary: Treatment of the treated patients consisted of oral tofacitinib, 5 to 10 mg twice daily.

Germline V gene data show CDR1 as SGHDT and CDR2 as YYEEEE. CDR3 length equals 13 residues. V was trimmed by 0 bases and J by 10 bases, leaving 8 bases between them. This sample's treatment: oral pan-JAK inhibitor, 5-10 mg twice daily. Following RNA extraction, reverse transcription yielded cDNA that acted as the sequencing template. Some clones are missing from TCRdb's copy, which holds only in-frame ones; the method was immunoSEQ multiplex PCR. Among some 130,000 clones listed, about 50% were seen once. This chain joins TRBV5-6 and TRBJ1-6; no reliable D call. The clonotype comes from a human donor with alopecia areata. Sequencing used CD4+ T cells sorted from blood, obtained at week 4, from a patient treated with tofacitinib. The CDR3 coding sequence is TGTGCCAGCAGCTTGGCCGGACCCTCACCCCTCCACTTT. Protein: CASSLAGPSPLHF.